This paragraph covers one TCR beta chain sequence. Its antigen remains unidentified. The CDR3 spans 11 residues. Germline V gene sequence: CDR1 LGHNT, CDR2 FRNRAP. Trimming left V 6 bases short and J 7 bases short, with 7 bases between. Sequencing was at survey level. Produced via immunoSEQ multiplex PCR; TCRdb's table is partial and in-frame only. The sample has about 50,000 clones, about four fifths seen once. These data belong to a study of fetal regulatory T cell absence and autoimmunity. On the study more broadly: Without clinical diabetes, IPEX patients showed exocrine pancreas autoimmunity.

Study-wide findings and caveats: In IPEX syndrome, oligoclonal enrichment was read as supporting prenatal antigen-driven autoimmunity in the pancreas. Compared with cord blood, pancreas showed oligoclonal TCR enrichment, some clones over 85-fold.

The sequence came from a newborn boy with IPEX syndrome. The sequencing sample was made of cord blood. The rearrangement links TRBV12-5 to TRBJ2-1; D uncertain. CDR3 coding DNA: TGTGCTAGTGGCCTTGGGAATGAGCAGTTCTTC. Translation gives CASGLGNEQFF.